This TCR beta chain is drawn from a study of CD8 T cells in ankylosing spondylitis (dated by TCRdb to 2015 to 2018). General notes on the study: The study set out to find disease-linked TCR variants by profiling T cell receptor beta repertoires in ankylosing spondylitis patients and healthy donors. The full study cohort was made up of approximately 27 ankylosing spondylitis patients and 108 healthy donors. Peripheral blood was sampled, and synovial fluid was additionally collected from ankylosing spondylitis patients. Overall study outcomes, separate from this receptor: The disease-linked clones had a CD8+ phenotype and were found at relatively low frequencies in peripheral blood. Some of the motif variants had been reported before in the synovial fluid and blood of reactive arthritis patients, a finding that suggests common disease-initiation mechanisms. A TCR beta motif made up of several highly homologous amino acid variants appeared to be characteristic of blood from ankylosing spondylitis patients. The disease-linked clones were reported to be significantly enriched in matched synovial fluid samples from ankylosing spondylitis patients.

Regarding this clonotype: Its binding antigen is unknown. Base qualities are not recorded, but no much larger clone differs from it by a single base.

The junction carries 7 bases between V and J, which are trimmed by 5 bases and 2 bases respectively. From the cysteine through the phenylalanine, the CDR3 covers 13 amino acids. Only CDR3 DNA remains: 39 bases, in frame from the first base. The reads were generated on an Illumina HiSeq 2500. Quantitative 5'-RACE with molecular barcodes was used to prepare TCR beta libraries. The source study handled its data this way. A new computational method based on a probabilistic model of VDJ rearrangement was used to identify disease-linked TCR variants. TCRdb itself trimmed the public reads at Q25 with fastp, ran MiXCR and retained productive beta chains. Entries that share a CDR3 protein sequence are merged under the most common genes and DNA. It is TCRdb's table, rather than the study itself, that gives the V and J calls and clone size. In all, the sample holds 470,000 or so distinct CDR3 sequences, and 26% of those were seen once. The ten largest clones add up to approximately 1% of the sample.

Sequenced: blood, either unsorted or a sorted T cell fraction (not recorded which). The source is a male donor with ankylosing spondylitis. Here the chain combines TRBV12-3 or TRBV12-4 and TRBJ1-3; confidence is insufficient to name the D gene. CDR3 sequence: CASSRRAGNTIYF. The sequence in DNA is TGTGCCAGCAGTCGGAGGGCTGGAAACACCATATATTTT.